This T cell receptor beta chain was found in a study of cytomegalovirus exposure and HLA in healthy donors. The wider study: The early release's HLA-typed donors yielded approximately 82 million unique TCRs. Study-wide results and limits: The authors later found most CMV-associated TCR beta chains appeared HLA-restricted. Fewer N-insertions (relative to the roughly 660-donor mean) were reportedly seen in an Asian-associated ancestry cluster in a later analysis.

Amplification used 60 Vbeta primers and 13 Jbeta primers. Per the original data handling: Roughly 10 million shared chains were among around 80 million unique TCR beta chains counted in a later analysis. The repertoire was sequenced with immunoSEQ multiplex PCR; TCRdb's copy has only in-frame clones and lacks some. V and J calls and clone size come straight from that table; D and trimming were deduced from the DNA. The table shows more than 100,000 clones, with approximately 80% occurring only once. Comments on this clone: Its cognate antigen is unknown.

The CDR3 contains 13 residues. From germline, CDR1 is SEHNR and CDR2 FQNEAQ (reference sequence). The V gene lost 1 base and the J gene lost 4 bases, with 5 bases spanning the gap. This sequence joins TRBV7-9 and TRBJ1-3; D possibly corresponds to TRBD1 (5 bases). This TCR was sampled from a middle-aged man in good health and CMV-seronegative. Input material: PBMCs. The CDR3 region has the DNA TGTGCCAGCAGCTTAGGGACAGGAAACACCATATATTTT. Amino acids: CASSLGTGNTIYF.